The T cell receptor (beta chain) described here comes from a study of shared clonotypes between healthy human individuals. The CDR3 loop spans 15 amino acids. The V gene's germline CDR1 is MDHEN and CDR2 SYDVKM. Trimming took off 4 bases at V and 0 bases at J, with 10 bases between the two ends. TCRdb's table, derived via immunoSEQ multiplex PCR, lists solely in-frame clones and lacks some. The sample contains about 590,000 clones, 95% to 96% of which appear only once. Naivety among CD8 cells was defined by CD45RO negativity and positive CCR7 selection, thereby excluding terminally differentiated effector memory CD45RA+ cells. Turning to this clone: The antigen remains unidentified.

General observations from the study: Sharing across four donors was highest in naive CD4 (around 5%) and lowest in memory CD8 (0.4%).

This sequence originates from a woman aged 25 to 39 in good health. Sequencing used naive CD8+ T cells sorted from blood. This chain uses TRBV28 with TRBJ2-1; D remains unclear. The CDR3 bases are TGTGCCAGCAGTTCGGTGGGGTACTCCTACAATGAGCAGTTCTTC. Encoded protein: CASSSVGYSYNEQFF.